The 29 T cell receptor beta chains given below trace back to one sample, sequenced in a study of blood T cell repertoires in COVID-19. Measured with immunoSEQ multiplex PCR; TCRdb has only the in-frame clones, and not every one. The sample carries over 80,000 clones, roughly nine tenths recorded once. Material: peripheral blood. The receptors here all came from a man aged 50-60 years with acute or convalescent COVID-19.

The rearrangement joins TRBV5-4 to TRBJ2-2, with 7 bases matching TRBD2. After removal of 2 bases from V and 7 bases from J, the junction contained 14 bases not matched to a gene. This CDR3 is built from 17 residues. Germline V gene data show CDR1 as SGHNT and CDR2 as YYREEE (reference sequence). The CDR3, as DNA: TGTGCCAGCAGCTTCGGGGGAGGGAGGCGAGGAGGCGGGGAGCTGTTTTTT. Its translation is CASSFGGGRRGGGELFF.

V is TRBV7-2 and J is TRBJ2-2; TRBD1 aligns across 9 bases. CDR3 length equals 16 residues. Germline lookup yields CDR1 SGHTA and CDR2 FQGNSA. The V and J ends lost 5 bases and 3 bases, in that order; junction bases with no gene match: 7. The CDR3 region has the DNA TGTGCCAGCAGCGCTCGACAGGGGGGTTACACCGGGGAGCTGTTTTTT. This codes for CASSARQGGYTGELFF.

V and J are TRBV5-1 and TRBJ2-3; D unclear. CDR3 length: 13 amino acids. In germline, CDR1 is SGHRS, CDR2 YFSETQ. V gave up 4 bases and J gave up 6 bases, with 12 bases separating them. Written as DNA, the CDR3 is TGCGCCAGCAGCCCAAACAACGGGGATACGCAGTATTTT. Residues: CASSPNNGDTQYF.

J is TRBJ2-2 and V is TRBV7-3; D perhaps matches TRBD2 (6 bases). Germline CDR1 is SGHTA and CDR2 is FQGTGA. V was clipped by 4 bases and J by 1 base, with 13 bases between them. This CDR3 spans 16 amino acids. CDR3 loop: CASSSPGTRNTGELFF. CDR3 nucleotide sequence: TGTGCCAGCAGCTCTCCCGGGACTCGGAACACCGGGGAGCTGTTTTTT.

The V call is TRBV2, the J call TRBJ1-1, with 9 nucleotides matching TRBD1. Germline V gene data show CDR1 as SNHLY and CDR2 as FYNNEI. The CDR3 spans 14 residues. The V and J ends lost 4 bases and 4 bases, in that order; junction bases with no gene match: 4. The CDR3 loop is CASSGDRGGTEAFF. Here the CDR3 DNA reads TGTGCCAGCAGTGGCGACAGGGGGGGCACTGAAGCTTTCTTT. Filled out from reference TRBV2 and TRBJ1-1, the complete variable domain reads EPEVTQTPSHQVTQMGQEVILRCVPISNHLYFYWYRQILGQKVEFLVSFYNNEISEKSEIFDDQFSVERPDGSNFTLKIRSTKLEDSAMYFCASSGDRGGTEAFFGQGTRLTVV.

This clone was observed once. The chain links TRBV11-1 to TRBJ2-7; 8 nucleotides agree with TRBD1. CDR3 length: 12 amino acids. In germline, CDR1 is SGHAT, CDR2 FQDESV (reference sequence). Trimming at V came to 4 bases and at J to 5 bases, leaving 1 base not matched to a gene. For the CDR3, the DNA is TGTGCCAGCAGCTCACAGGGGGACGAGCAGTACTTC. Encoded protein: CASSSQGDEQYF. The full variable domain, rest sourced from reference TRBV11-1 and TRBJ2-7, is EAEVAQSPRYKITEKSQAVAFWCDPISGHATLYWYRQILGQGPELLVQFQDESVVDDSQLPKDRFSAERLKGVDSTLKIQPAELGDSAMYLCASSSQGDEQYFGPGTRLTVT.

V is TRBV20-1 and J is TRBJ1-2, with D perhaps TRBD1 (5 bases). This CDR3 contains 10 residues. Germline CDR1 and CDR2: DFQATT and SNEGSKA (reference sequence). The CDR3 DNA sequence: TGCAGAGGGGATGACTATGGCTACACCTTC. Translated: CRGDDYGYTF.

The chain has TRBV30 and TRBJ1-1; weak D call: TRBD1 (5 bases). Trimming stripped 0 bases from V and 1 base from J, with 12 bases between. Germline V CDR1 and CDR2: GTSNPN, SVGIG (reference sequence). This CDR3 contains 15 residues. CDR3 in amino acids: CAWSVAGGRNTEAFF. In DNA form, the CDR3 reads TGTGCCTGGAGTGTAGCGGGGGGAAGGAACACTGAAGCTTTCTTT.

The J gene is TRBJ1-1, the V gene TRBV9; no clear D gene. Germline V gene sequence: CDR1 SGDLS, CDR2 YYNGEE. Trimming pared 1 base from V and 4 bases from J, leaving 8 bases between. The CDR3 runs to 13 residues. This CDR3 reads CASSVQQFTEAFF. The DNA of the CDR3 is TGTGCCAGCAGCGTACAACAGTTCACTGAAGCTTTCTTT.

The rearrangement joins TRBV11-2 to TRBJ2-3; 15 bases align to TRBD2. The J segment lost 2 bases and the V segment lost 3 bases, leaving 6 bases of the junction unmatched. The CDR3 has 18 amino acids. In germline, CDR1 is SGHAT, CDR2 FQNNGV. The CDR3 here is CASSFQGTSGGPTDTQYF. For the CDR3, the DNA is TGTGCCAGCAGCTTCCAAGGGACTAGCGGGGGGCCCACAGATACGCAGTATTTT.

V usage is TRBV28 and J usage is TRBJ1-5, with TRBD1 matching over 7 bases. Germline V gene sequence: CDR1 MDHEN, CDR2 SYDVKM. J was trimmed by 2 bases and V by 1 base; bases with no gene match: 8. The length of the CDR3 is 17 residues. In DNA form, the CDR3 reads TGTGCCAGCAGTTTATCCCGAAGGGGGCTAGGCAATCAGCCCCAGCATTTT. As protein: CASSLSRRGLGNQPQHF.

V gene TRBV12-3 or TRBV12-4 combines with J gene TRBJ1-6; D is ambiguous. The CDR3 is made up of 13 amino acids. Trimming took off 6 bases at V and 5 bases at J, with 8 bases between the two ends. The CDR3 sequence: CASRDGNNSPLHF. CDR3 in DNA: TGTGCCAGCAGGGACGGGAATAATTCACCCCTCCACTTT.

The chain has TRBV11-2 and TRBJ2-3, with D unresolved. The CDR3 loop spans 12 amino acids. With 5 bases removed from V and 10 bases from J, the gap between germline ends came to 13 bases. The V gene's germline CDR1 is SGHAT and CDR2 FQNNGV. CDR3 DNA: TGTGCCAGCAGCACCGAAGCTCCGGCGCAGTATTTT. Its translation is CASSTEAPAQYF.

This chain links TRBV5-4 with TRBJ2-3; a weak D match, TRBD1 (6 bases). Germline-derived CDR1 and CDR2 are SGHNT and YYREEE (reference sequence). Trimming took 4 bases from V and 6 from J, leaving 15 bases between them. The CDR3 has 14 amino acids. The CDR3 sequence is CASSSNRASDTQYF. The DNA of the CDR3 is TGTGCCAGCAGCAGTAACAGGGCTTCGGATACGCAGTATTTT. Filled out from reference TRBV5-4 and TRBJ2-3, the complete variable domain reads ETGVTQSPTHLIKTRGQQVTLRCSSQSGHNTVSWYQQALGQGPQFIFQYYREEENGRGNFPPRFSGLQFPNYSSELNVNALELDDSALYLCASSSNRASDTQYFGPGTRLTVL.

The chain employs TRBV6-1 and TRBJ1-3, with 8 bases that match TRBD1. V lost 2 bases, J lost 2 bases, and 2 bases stayed unmatched. The germline V gene has CDR1 MNHNS and CDR2 SASEGT. This CDR3 has 15 residues. The CDR3 DNA follows: TGTGCCAGCAGTGAACAGGGGGCTCCTGGAAACACCATATATTTT. Protein sequence: CASSEQGAPGNTIYF.

CDR3 sequence: CASSLPAGQGPYGYTF. CDR3 sequence (DNA): TGTGCCAGCAGTTTACCCGCGGGACAGGGACCCTATGGCTACACCTTC. The V call is TRBV28, the J call TRBJ1-2, with TRBD1 identical over 9 bases. Germline-derived CDR1 and CDR2 are MDHEN and SYDVKM. The CDR3 has 16 residues. V gave up 2 bases and J gave up 4 bases; unmatched junction bases: 8.

This sequence joins TRBV30 and TRBJ2-6, with TRBD1 as a possible D gene (5 bases). The CDR3 consists of 13 residues. V shed 8 bases and J shed 0 bases, with 8 bases lying between them. CDR1 is GTSNPN and CDR2 is SVGIG in the germline V gene (reference sequence). CDR3 DNA sequence: TGTGCCAGGGGCGTCTCTGGGGCCAACGTCCTGACTTTC. It specifies CARGVSGANVLTF.

The V call is TRBV9, the J call TRBJ1-3, with D perhaps TRBD1 (6 bases). This CDR3 contains 14 residues. V was clipped by 7 bases and J by 1 base, with 12 bases between them. In germline, CDR1 is SGDLS, CDR2 YYNGEE. The CDR3 here is CASGGLGSGNTIYF. The CDR3 DNA is TGTGCCAGCGGGGGCTTGGGATCTGGAAACACCATATATTTT.

A few counts support this clone. The chain employs TRBV7-8 and TRBJ2-2, with D perhaps matching TRBD1 (5 bases). Germline values: CDR1 SGHVS, CDR2 FQNEAQ. Trimming took 0 bases from V and 5 from J, leaving 10 bases between them. This CDR3 comprises 15 residues. This CDR3 is CASSLADSRTGELFF. The CDR3 nucleotides are TGTGCCAGCAGCTTAGCTGACAGCAGAACCGGGGAGCTGTTTTTT.

Only a few counts were recorded for this clone. V gene TRBV6-1 combines with J gene TRBJ1-5; D may be TRBD1 (5 bases). The germline V and J ends were trimmed by 1 base and 9 bases, with 10 bases remaining between them. The V gene's germline CDR1 is MNHNS and CDR2 SASEGT. This CDR3 comprises 13 residues. For the CDR3, the DNA is TGTGCCAGCAGTGAAGTCCGGCAGGGGCCCCAGCATTTT. This translates into CASSEVRQGPQHF.

In its sample, this clone was seen a few times. This chain joins TRBV5-1 and TRBJ2-1; 7 nucleotides align to TRBD1. The germline V gene encodes CDR1 SGHRS and CDR2 YFSETQ. There are 14 residues in the CDR3. Unmatched junction bases numbered 6, after V lost 2 bases and J lost 7 bases. CDR3: CASSFRTGANEQFF. The CDR3 DNA reads TGCGCCAGCAGCTTCAGGACAGGAGCTAATGAGCAGTTCTTC.

V gene TRBV30 combines with J gene TRBJ1-4, with 7 bases matching TRBD1. The CDR3 length is 15 residues. CDR1 GTSNPN and CDR2 SVGIG come from the germline V gene (reference sequence). V was clipped by 2 bases and J by 0 bases; unmatched bases: 3. CDR3 sequence: CAWSLGTATNEKLFF. In DNA form, the CDR3 reads TGTGCCTGGAGTCTCGGGACAGCAACTAATGAAAAACTGTTTTTT. Together with reference TRBV30 and TRBJ1-4, the CDR3 gives the full variable domain: SQTIHQWPATLVQPVGSPLSLECTVEGTSNPNLYWYRQAAGRGLQLLFYSVGIGQISSEVPQNLSASRPQDRQFILSSKKLLLSDSGFYLCAWSLGTATNEKLFFGSGTQLSVL.

This clone was picked up one time. This rearrangement joins TRBV4-1 to TRBJ2-3, with 12 bases fitting TRBD2. From germline, CDR1 is MGHRA and CDR2 YSYEKL. The J segment lost 2 bases and the V segment lost 0 bases, leaving 3 bases of the junction unmatched. This CDR3 has 17 residues. The CDR3 reads CASSQDPSGGATDTQYF. Written as DNA, the CDR3 is TGCGCCAGCAGCCAAGACCCTAGCGGGGGGGCCACAGATACGCAGTATTTT.

The V gene is TRBV2, the J gene TRBJ1-4; 7 bases are a match to TRBD1. Germline CDR1 is SNHLY and CDR2 is FYNNEI. The CDR3 has 16 amino acids. V gave up 2 bases and J gave up 10 bases; unmatched junction bases: 13. The CDR3 sequence is CASSESPGGRRGKLFF. The CDR3 DNA reads as TGTGCCAGCAGTGAATCCCCAGGGGGTCGTAGAGGAAAACTGTTTTTT. Combining the CDR3 with reference TRBV2 and TRBJ1-4 gives the whole variable domain EPEVTQTPSHQVTQMGQEVILRCVPISNHLYFYWYRQILGQKVEFLVSFYNNEISEKSEIFDDQFSVERPDGSNFTLKIRSTKLEDSAMYFCASSESPGGRRGKLFFGSGTQLSVL.

The chain links TRBV27 to TRBJ2-3; D is undetermined. V was pared by 3 bases and J by 0 bases, with 4 bases between. The CDR3 is 13 amino acids. The V gene's germline CDR1 is MNHEY and CDR2 SMNVEV (reference sequence). The chain's CDR3 is CASSFESTDTQYF. DNA for the CDR3: TGTGCCAGCAGTTTCGAGAGCACAGATACGCAGTATTTT.

The rearrangement uses TRBV25-1 and TRBJ1-6; D unclear. Trimming removed 3 bases at V and 4 bases at J, with 10 bases between. The CDR3 loop spans 15 amino acids. The germline V gene has CDR1 MGHDK and CDR2 SYGVNS. CDR3 nucleotides: TGTGCCAGCAGTGACTCCAGGCGATATAATTCACCCCTCCACTTT. As protein: CASSDSRRYNSPLHF. The full variable domain, completed using reference TRBV25-1 and TRBJ1-6, is EADIYQTPRYLVIGTGKKITLECSQTMGHDKMYWYQQDPGMELHLIHYSYGVNSTEKGDLSSESTVSRIRTEHFPLTLESARPSHTSQYLCASSDSRRYNSPLHFGNGTRLTVT.

This chain joins TRBV28 and TRBJ2-5, with D possibly TRBD1 on 5 matching bases. Trimming cost V 4 bases and J 0 bases, with 12 bases left between them. Germline CDR1 is MDHEN and CDR2 is SYDVKM. This CDR3 is 15 amino acids long. The CDR3, as DNA: TGTGCCAGCAGTTCCCGGACATCGTACCAAGAGACCCAGTACTTC. As protein: CASSSRTSYQETQYF.

This chain joins TRBV5-4 and TRBJ2-7, with 12 bases aligning to TRBD1. The V gene's germline CDR1 is SGHNT and CDR2 YYREEE (reference sequence). This CDR3 spans 15 amino acids. V lost 4 bases to trimming and J lost 6 bases; unmatched junction nucleotides: 8. CDR3 residues: CASSGWGQGAFEQYF. The CDR3 region has the DNA TGTGCCAGCAGCGGGTGGGGACAGGGGGCGTTCGAGCAGTACTTC.

This clone was detected once. This chain connects TRBV14 to TRBJ2-6, with 8 bases matching TRBD1. Germline CDR1 is SGHDN and CDR2 is FVKESK. The CDR3 has 19 amino acids. J gave up 2 bases and V 0 bases, and 9 bases lay outside the gene matches. The CDR3 is CASSQDWGAGGPGANVLTF. The DNA of the CDR3 is TGTGCCAGCAGCCAAGATTGGGGGGCAGGGGGCCCTGGGGCCAACGTCCTGACTTTC.